These T cell receptor beta chains were read from a single sample in a study of CD4 T cells in relation to SARS-CoV-2 and coronaviruses. Sequencing used immunoSEQ multiplex PCR; TCRdb keeps in-frame clones, though not all of them. The sample records roughly 20,000 clones, roughly 66% being singletons. These TCRs are of unknown antigen specificity. The sequenced sample consisted of CD4+ T cells from PBMCs, cultured in vitro. These receptors all stem from a human donor in good health. Both conserved end residues are part of each CDR3. The D gene is left open where the match is weak. Part of the rows lack a size; the others show once, few, many or a class for expanded clones.

.	TRBD2	TRBV7-2	TRBJ2-3	CASSSTSSTQYF	TGTGCCAGCAGTTCGACTAGCTCGACGCAGTATTTT
.	.	TRBV25-1	TRBJ2-5	CASSDPRGSQETQYF	TGTGCCAGCAGTGATCCCCGGGGGAGCCAAGAGACCCAGTACTTC
.	.	TRBV3-1/TRBV3-2	TRBJ2-1	CASSHPQGNEQFF	TGTGCCAGCAGCCATCCACAGGGCAATGAGCAGTTCTTC
few	.	TRBV6-6	TRBJ1-6	CASRGGHNSPLHF	TGTGCCAGCAGGGGAGGACATAATTCACCCCTCCACTTT
once	TRBD2	TRBV4-2	TRBJ2-1	CASSQALAVNEQFF	TGTGCCAGCAGCCAAGCACTAGCGGTCAATGAGCAGTTCTTC
.	.	TRBV9	TRBJ1-2	CASSVGDWIGGYTF	TGTGCCAGCAGCGTAGGGGACTGGATAGGTGGCTACACCTTC
.	.	TRBV6-5	TRBJ1-5	CASRRTVRQPQHF	TGTGCCAGCAGGAGGACAGTTCGTCAGCCCCAGCATTTT
.	.	TRBV5-6	TRBJ1-3	CASSLEGDPSGNTIYF	TGTGCCAGCAGCTTGGAGGGGGACCCCTCTGGAAACACCATATATTTT
once	.	TRBV21-1	TRBJ2-3	CASSKGTSGKTDTQYF	TGTGCCAGCAGCAAAGGGACTAGCGGGAAAACAGATACGCAGTATTTT
few	TRBD2	TRBV18	TRBJ2-5	CASSPDGGARETQYF	TGTGCCAGCTCACCAGACGGGGGGGCCCGTGAGACCCAGTACTTC
.	TRBD1	TRBV6-6	TRBJ1-1	CASSSTTGLAEAFF	TGTGCCAGCAGTTCTACGACAGGGCTGGCTGAAGCTTTCTTT
.	TRBD2	TRBV4-3	TRBJ2-1	CASSQGGTSGHNEQFF	TGCGCCAGCAGCCAAGGAGGGACTAGCGGCCACAATGAGCAGTTCTTC
few	.	TRBV5-1	TRBJ1-5	CASSLGTGGNQPQHF	TGCGCCAGCAGCTTGGGTACTGGGGGCAATCAGCCCCAGCATTTT
.	TRBD2	TRBV9	TRBJ2-5	CASSVSGTPGGGTQYF	TGTGCCAGCAGCGTCTCCGGGACCCCGGGGGGTGGGACCCAGTACTTC
.	.	TRBV14	TRBJ2-3	CASSPLGGDPTDTQYF	TGTGCCAGCAGCCCATTAGGGGGGGACCCTACAGATACGCAGTATTTT
.	.	TRBV18	TRBJ1-1	CASSPRGNTEAFF	TGTGCCAGCTCACCACGGGGGAACACTGAAGCTTTCTTT
.	TRBD1	TRBV29-1	TRBJ2-1	CSARTGSGDEQFF	TGCAGCGCCCGGACAGGGTCGGGGGATGAGCAGTTCTTC
.	.	TRBV29-1	TRBJ1-2	CSVILNYGYTF	TGCAGCGTTATCCTCAACTATGGCTACACCTTC
few	.	TRBV6-2/TRBV6-3	TRBJ1-2	CASSYIRGHGYTF	TGTGCCAGCAGTTACATCAGAGGGCATGGCTACACCTTC
.	.	TRBV4-2	TRBJ2-2	CASSQDLPTYTNTGELFF	TGTGCCAGCAGCCAAGATCTCCCCACATATACGAACACCGGGGAGCTGTTTTTT
.	TRBD1	TRBV25-1	TRBJ1-2	CASSEPEGAQVYGYTF	TGTGCCAGCAGTGAACCAGAGGGGGCGCAGGTCTATGGCTACACCTTC
.	.	TRBV9	TRBJ1-1	CASSVTYTGEAFF	TGTGCCAGCAGCGTCACATACACAGGGGAAGCTTTCTTT
few	TRBD2	TRBV5-1	TRBJ2-2	CASSSGRTREGTGELFF	TGCGCCAGCAGCTCGGGCAGGACTAGGGAGGGAACCGGGGAGCTGTTTTTT
few	.	TRBV7-9	TRBJ1-2	CASSLRDRLGGYTF	TGTGCCAGCAGCTTAAGGGACCGTTTGGGGGGCTACACCTTC
.	.	TRBV6-4	TRBJ2-2	CASSVELTTGELFF	TGTGCCAGCAGTGTTGAACTAACCACCGGGGAGCTGTTTTTT
few	.	TRBV5-1	TRBJ1-2	CASSVGEYGYTF	TGCGCCAGCAGCGTAGGGGAGTATGGCTACACCTTC
.	.	TRBV20-1	TRBJ1-5	CSAGGDWPQHF	TGCAGTGCTGGAGGGGATTGGCCCCAGCATTTT
.	TRBD1	TRBV6-5	TRBJ1-1	CASSRQGRGGTEAFF	TGTGCCAGCAGTCGACAGGGGCGGGGGGGCACTGAAGCTTTCTTT
.	.	TRBV10-3	TRBJ2-1	CAISDLGAYNEQFF	TGTGCCATCAGTGACCTAGGGGCCTACAATGAGCAGTTCTTC
.	TRBD2	TRBV2	TRBJ2-3	CASSERGGPDTQYF	TGTGCCAGCAGTGAGCGGGGGGGCCCAGATACGCAGTATTTT
.	TRBD1	TRBV9	TRBJ1-1	CASSGTGGNTEAFF	TGTGCCAGCAGCGGGACAGGCGGTAACACTGAAGCTTTCTTT
.	TRBD1	TRBV11-2	TRBJ2-2	CASSSLQGAGGELFF	TGTGCCAGCAGCTCCCTACAGGGGGCTGGCGGGGAGCTGTTTTTT
.	.	TRBV19	TRBJ2-3	CASTGDGRDTQYF	TGTGCCAGTACCGGGGATGGGAGGGATACGCAGTATTTT
.	.	TRBV4-3	TRBJ2-5	CASSRGVLRRAETQYF	TGCGCCAGCAGCCGGGGGGTCTTGCGGAGGGCGGAGACCCAGTACTTC
.	TRBD2	TRBV5-4	TRBJ2-7	CASSLEGGLADEQYF	TGTGCCAGCAGCTTGGAGGGTGGACTAGCGGACGAGCAGTACTTC
.	.	TRBV15	TRBJ2-7	CATSRDKAGMGEQYF	TGTGCCACCAGCAGAGATAAAGCAGGAATGGGCGAGCAGTACTTC
.	.	TRBV2	TRBJ2-3	CASTRGHAGASTDTQYF	TGTGCCAGCACCCGGGGGCACGCGGGGGCTAGCACAGATACGCAGTATTTT
.	TRBD2	TRBV9	TRBJ2-3	CASSALGGSWTDTQYF	TGTGCCAGCAGCGCCCTTGGCGGGAGTTGGACAGATACGCAGTATTTT
.	.	TRBV6-7	TRBJ2-7	CASSYPYEQYF	TGTGCCAGCAGTTACCCCTACGAGCAGTACTTC
.	TRBD1	TRBV2	TRBJ2-2	CASGQGADTGELFF	TGTGCCAGCGGACAGGGAGCGGACACCGGGGAGCTGTTTTTT